This entry lists 32 T cell receptor beta chains sequenced from one sample in a study of somatic mutations in cytotoxic T cells in rheumatoid arthritis. Clones were sequenced by immunoSEQ multiplex PCR, and TCRdb holds only the in-frame ones, with some missing. The sample yields fewer than 30,000 clones, around 76% seen once. The sample comprised CD8+ T cells sorted from blood. Every receptor here comes from a man aged 50-59 years in good health.

V is TRBV7-2 and J is TRBJ1-1; D not certain. Trimming took 7 bases from V and 6 from J, leaving 12 bases between them. The germline CDR1 and CDR2 sequences are SGHTA and FQGNSA. The CDR3 spans 12 residues. CDR3: CASTPREAEAFF. CDR3 DNA: TGTGCCAGCACCCCTAGAGAAGCTGAAGCTTTCTTT.

The gene calls are TRBV7-9 and TRBJ1-2; the D is unclear. Trimming shortened V by 7 bases and J by 4 bases, and 16 bases separated the two germline ends. CDR1 is SEHNR and CDR2 is FQNEAQ in the germline V gene (reference sequence). This CDR3 contains 14 residues. CDR3 residues: CASTTGGAFYGYTF. In nucleotides, the CDR3 is TGTGCCAGCACCACGGGAGGAGCATTCTATGGCTACACCTTC.

The DNA of the CDR3 is TGTGCCAGCAGCCTAGCGGGCCTCTCCTACAATGAGCAGTTCTTC. It translates to CASSLAGLSYNEQFF. The chain uses TRBV14 and TRBJ2-1, with 7 bases fitting TRBD2. Germline values: CDR1 SGHDN, CDR2 FVKESK. V lost 4 bases to trimming and J lost 0 bases; unmatched junction nucleotides: 3. This CDR3 spans 15 amino acids.

V and J are TRBV27 and TRBJ2-3; 13 bases agree with TRBD2. The CDR3 has 16 amino acids. After removal of 2 bases from V and 6 bases from J, the junction contained 5 bases not matched to a gene. The germline V gene encodes CDR1 MNHEY and CDR2 SMNVEV (reference sequence). The CDR3 region is CASSLTLAGGLDTQYF. The CDR3 nucleotides are TGTGCCAGCAGTTTAACACTAGCGGGAGGGCTTGATACGCAGTATTTT.

CDR3 nucleotide sequence: TGTGCCAGTAGTATAGCCACCGGGCGACTATCGTATGAAGCTTTCTTT. As protein: CASSIATGRLSYEAFF. The chain employs TRBV19 and TRBJ1-1; D gene uncertain. Deletions cut 1 base from V and 7 bases from J, with 19 bases between. Germline CDR1 and CDR2: LNHDA and SQIVND (reference sequence). The CDR3 is 16 residues long. Complete variable domain (other parts from reference TRBV19 and TRBJ1-1): DGGITQSPKYLFRKEGQNVTLSCEQNLNHDAMYWYRQDPGQGLRLIYYSQIVNDFQKGDIAEGYSVSREKKESFPLTVTSAQKNPTAFYLCASSIATGRLSYEAFFGQGTRLTVV.

V gene TRBV29-1 combines with J gene TRBJ1-3, with a tentative D call TRBD1 (6 bases). The CDR3 spans 16 residues. Germline V gene data show CDR1 as SQVTM and CDR2 as ANQGSEA. V was clipped by 1 base and J by 2 bases, with 15 bases between them. The CDR3 protein is CSVEGAGRGPGNTIYF. CDR3 in DNA: TGCAGCGTTGAAGGTGCAGGCCGGGGGCCTGGAAACACCATATATTTT.

The chain joins TRBV7-6 to TRBJ2-7; 7 bases line up with TRBD1. The CDR3 runs 17 residues. J lost 2 bases, V lost 3 bases, and 13 bases had no gene match. The V gene's germline CDR1 is SGHVS and CDR2 FNYEAQ. The CDR3 region has the DNA TGTGCCAGCAGCTTCTCGGTGGGCGACAGGGCCGCCTACGAGCAGTACTTC. Translating gives CASSFSVGDRAAYEQYF.

This rearrangement joins TRBV25-1 to TRBJ1-1, with D unclear. Germline CDR1 is MGHDK and CDR2 is SYGVNS. With 0 bases removed from V and 11 bases from J, the gap between germline ends came to 16 bases. The CDR3 loop spans 14 amino acids. CDR3 nucleotides: TGTGCCAGCAGTGAATACCCCGGGAGAGAGGCGGCTTTCTTT. It encodes CASSEYPGREAAFF.

This rearrangement joins TRBV6-1 to TRBJ1-2, with D hard to call. This CDR3 spans 10 amino acids. CDR1 is MNHNS, CDR2 SASEGT, per germline. V shed 4 bases and J shed 6 bases, with 3 bases lying between them. The CDR3 protein is CASSVDGYTF. The CDR3 DNA reads as TGTGCCAGCAGTGTTGATGGCTACACCTTC.

This clone has a single count. The J gene is TRBJ2-1, the V gene TRBV7-6; 8 bases align to TRBD2. V was pared by 5 bases and J by 3 bases, with 15 bases of the junction left unmatched. Looked up from germline, CDR1 is SGHVS and CDR2 is FNYEAQ. The CDR3 contains 18 residues. CDR3 DNA: TGTGCCAGCAGCCAGAGGTCCGGGAGGGCCGGAGGCTACAATGAGCAGTTCTTC. Amino acids: CASSQRSGRAGGYNEQFF.

The chain combines TRBV6-5 with TRBJ1-1; weak D call: TRBD1 (6 bases). V was shortened by 2 bases and J by 0 bases, with 10 bases between the two germline ends. Germline-derived CDR1 and CDR2 are MNHEY and SVGAGI. The CDR3 has 15 residues. The CDR3 sequence: CASSYAGTMNTEAFF. The CDR3 DNA reads as TGTGCCAGCAGTTACGCCGGGACAATGAACACTGAAGCTTTCTTT.

For this clone: At one boundary the junction diverges from the germline segment, which might be a read error. CDR3 DNA sequence: TGTGCCAGCAGCATAGGGACTAGCGGGGCCAATGAGCAGTTCTTC. The encoded protein is CASSIGTSGANEQFF. The chain links TRBV13 to TRBJ2-1, with 13 positions matching TRBD2. The CDR3 totals 15 residues. Germline CDR1 reads PRHDT; CDR2 reads FYEKMQ (reference sequence).

This CDR3 reads CAILRMGHGGGNTIYF. Written as DNA, the CDR3 is TGTGCCATCCTACGAATGGGTCATGGCGGGGGAAACACCATATATTTT. The chain carries TRBV7-9 and TRBJ1-3; D gene uncertain. The length of the CDR3 is 16 residues. Germline CDR1 and CDR2: SEHNR and FQNEAQ (reference sequence). V was trimmed by 10 bases and J by 4 bases, leaving 23 bases between them.

The rearrangement uses TRBV19 and TRBJ1-1; 8 bases agree with TRBD1. The CDR3 runs 12 residues. After removal of 10 bases from V and 2 bases from J, the junction contained 3 bases not matched to a gene. CDR1 and CDR2 (germline): LNHDA, SQIVND (reference sequence). CDR3 coding DNA: TGTGCCACCGACAGGGGCAACACTGAAGCTTTCTTT. Translation gives CATDRGNTEAFF.

V is TRBV10-2 and J is TRBJ1-2; possible D gene TRBD1, 5 bases. The CDR3 is 13 amino acids. V was clipped by 6 bases and J by 3 bases, with 11 bases between them. Germline CDR1 WSHSY, CDR2 SAAADI. The chain's CDR3 is CASSHGGYYGYTF. Here the CDR3 DNA reads TGCGCCAGCAGCCATGGGGGTTACTATGGCTACACCTTC.

J is TRBJ2-1 and V is TRBV13; D is unresolved. The CDR3 sequence is 15 residues long. Germline V lookup: CDR1 PRHDT, CDR2 FYEKMQ (reference sequence). V was clipped by 0 bases and J by 4 bases, with 10 bases between them. CDR3 DNA sequence: TGTGCCAGCAGCTTAGGGGGGTCCATATACAATGAGCAGTTCTTC. Its protein product is CASSLGGSIYNEQFF.

V and J are TRBV5-4 and TRBJ2-7, with TRBD2 matching over 10 bases. The CDR3 is made up of 17 amino acids. Germline assignment: CDR1 SGHNT and CDR2 YYREEE (reference sequence). Germline trimming cut 3 bases from V and 0 bases from J; bases unmatched to any gene: 9. The CDR3 DNA follows: TGTGCCAGCAGCTCCTCAGCGGGAGGGATAACCTCCTACGAGCAGTACTTC. Its protein product is CASSSSAGGITSYEQYF. Full variable domain (rest looked up from reference TRBV5-4 and TRBJ2-7): ETGVTQSPTHLIKTRGQQVTLRCSSQSGHNTVSWYQQALGQGPQFIFQYYREEENGRGNFPPRFSGLQFPNYSSELNVNALELDDSALYLCASSSSAGGITSYEQYFGPGTRLTVT.

The rearrangement joins TRBV6-6 to TRBJ2-7; 7 nucleotides line up with TRBD2. V was clipped by 2 bases and J by 3 bases; unmatched bases: 7. CDR3 length: 15 residues. Germline loops: CDR1 MNHNY, CDR2 SVGAGI (reference sequence). Here the CDR3 DNA reads TGTGCCAGCAGTTACGACGGGGGAGGGCTCTACGAGCAGTACTTC. This encodes CASSYDGGGLYEQYF.

This clone was observed a handful of times. This sequence joins TRBV6-1 and TRBJ1-1, with 7 bases matching TRBD1. The V gene end was trimmed by 7 bases and the J gene end by 3 bases; junction bases not matched to a gene: 5. The CDR3 has 13 residues. Per the germline V gene, CDR1 is MNHNS and CDR2 is SASEGT. Here the CDR3 DNA reads TGTGCCAGCATTCAAGACAGGGACACTGAAGCTTTCTTT. This translates into CASIQDRDTEAFF.

This clone was observed a single time. The rearrangement links TRBV29-1 to TRBJ2-3; TRBD2 might be the D (6 bases). Germline V gene lookup returns CDR1 SQVTM and CDR2 ANQGSEA. V was clipped by 1 base and J by 3 bases, with 8 bases between them. The CDR3 runs 13 residues. CDR3: CSVEAGETDTQYF. CDR3 DNA sequence: TGCAGCGTTGAAGCGGGAGAGACAGATACGCAGTATTTT.

The chain is built from TRBV28 and TRBJ2-1; the D gene is possibly TRBD2 (5 bases). The germline V and J ends were trimmed by 1 base and 4 bases, with 11 bases remaining between them. Germline V gene lookup returns CDR1 MDHEN and CDR2 SYDVKM. There are 15 residues in the CDR3. The CDR3 is CASSLFGDPYNEQFF. DNA for the CDR3: TGTGCCAGCAGTTTATTCGGGGATCCATACAATGAGCAGTTCTTC.

The chain uses TRBV7-2 and TRBJ1-2; no reliable D call. Germline-derived CDR1 and CDR2 are SGHTA and FQGNSA. The CDR3 consists of 13 residues. V lost 5 bases, J lost 3 bases, and 10 bases lay in between. This CDR3 reads CASSRMEDYGYTF. The CDR3 nucleotides read TGTGCCAGCAGCCGGATGGAGGACTATGGCTACACCTTC.

The chain uses TRBV11-2 and TRBJ2-3; possible D gene TRBD2, 6 bases. V dropped 4 bases and J dropped 2 bases, with 13 bases sitting between them. In germline, CDR1 is SGHAT, CDR2 FQNNGV. The CDR3 runs to 15 residues. The CDR3, as DNA: TGTGCCAGCAGCTCGGGACTGGGCAACACAGATACGCAGTATTTT. This gives the protein CASSSGLGNTDTQYF.

The CDR3 is CAIGGSEAFF. CDR3 DNA sequence: TGTGCCATCGGGGGGAGTGAAGCTTTCTTT. The chain has TRBV10-3 and TRBJ1-1; tentatively, D is TRBD1 (5 bases). Per the germline V gene, CDR1 is ENHRY and CDR2 is SYGVKD. The CDR3 sequence is 10 residues long. The V end was cut by 8 bases, the J end by 7 bases, with 8 bases between.

This sequence joins TRBV2 and TRBJ2-3, with D possibly TRBD1 on 5 matching bases. The ends were cut back, 6 bases at V and 0 bases at J, with 13 bases in the middle. This CDR3 has 15 amino acids. Germline values: CDR1 SNHLY, CDR2 FYNNEI. CDR3 sequence: CASRDRPTSTDTQYF. In DNA form, the CDR3 reads TGTGCCAGCAGAGACAGACCCACTAGCACAGATACGCAGTATTTT.

The chain employs TRBV2 and TRBJ2-1, with TRBD2 identical over 14 bases. There are 14 residues in the CDR3. Trimming removed 6 bases from V and 9 bases from J; junction bases left unmatched: 4. The V gene's germline CDR1 is SNHLY and CDR2 FYNNEI. CDR3 in amino acids: CASSGLAGGGEQFF. The CDR3 DNA reads as TGTGCCAGCAGCGGACTAGCGGGAGGAGGTGAGCAGTTCTTC.

The chain links TRBV5-1 to TRBJ2-1, with D perhaps given as TRBD1 or TRBD2 (5 bases each). The CDR3 totals 15 residues. V was shortened by 4 bases and J by 9 bases, with 20 bases between the two germline ends. CDR1 and CDR2 (germline): SGHRS, YFSETQ. The CDR3 sequence is CASSEGRITIGEQFF. The CDR3 DNA follows: TGCGCCAGCAGCGAGGGACGGATTACGATAGGTGAGCAGTTCTTC.

The rearrangement uses TRBV2 and TRBJ2-1; 8 bases line up with TRBD2. Trimming cost V 6 bases and J 1 base; bases outside gene matches: 8. Germline V CDR1 and CDR2: SNHLY, FYNNEI. The CDR3 sequence is 16 residues long. CDR3 DNA sequence: TGTGCCAGCAGACGAATAGCGGGACGATCCTACAATGAGCAGTTCTTC. Translated: CASRRIAGRSYNEQFF.

The J gene is TRBJ1-1, the V gene TRBV5-4; D remains ambiguous. This CDR3 is built from 13 residues. Germline-derived CDR1 and CDR2 are SGHNT and YYREEE (reference sequence). Trimming removed 2 bases at V and 4 bases at J, with 9 bases between. The CDR3 loop reads CASSFTGVTEAFF. DNA for the CDR3: TGTGCCAGCAGCTTCACCGGAGTCACTGAAGCTTTCTTT.

This chain links TRBV5-6 with TRBJ2-7; the D is unclear. The germline V gene has CDR1 SGHDT and CDR2 YYEEEE. Trimming took off 4 bases at V and 6 bases at J, with 11 bases between the two ends. This CDR3 spans 12 amino acids. CDR3 coding DNA: TGTGCCAGCAGCGGGCATCTAGGCGAGCAGTACTTC. Translation gives CASSGHLGEQYF.

The V and J genes are TRBV2 and TRBJ2-1, with a tentative D call TRBD2 (6 bases). V lost 6 bases and J 4 bases, leaving 10 bases between the germline ends. Germline V gives CDR1 SNHLY, CDR2 FYNNEI. This CDR3 is 13 amino acids long. As DNA, the CDR3 is TGTGCCAGCAGAACGGGGGAGTACAATGAGCAGTTCTTC. Protein: CASRTGEYNEQFF.

This clone was detected only a few times. V gene TRBV19 combines with J gene TRBJ1-2; 7 bases fit TRBD1. J was trimmed by 3 bases and V by 6 bases; bases with no gene match: 7. The germline CDR1 and CDR2 sequences are LNHDA and SQIVND (reference sequence). The CDR3 has 14 amino acids. The CDR3 nucleotides are TGTGCCAGTAGGACTGGGACAGAATACTATGGCTACACCTTC. Residues: CASRTGTEYYGYTF. The full variable domain, with the rest looked up from reference TRBV19 and TRBJ1-2, is DGGITQSPKYLFRKEGQNVTLSCEQNLNHDAMYWYRQDPGQGLRLIYYSQIVNDFQKGDIAEGYSVSREKKESFPLTVTSAQKNPTAFYLCASRTGTEYYGYTFGSGTRLTVV.